The subject of this entry is one T cell receptor beta chain. These data are taken from a study of blood T cell repertoires in COVID-19. For the study at large: There were acute and convalescent COVID-19 samples, and they came from the United States, Italy and Spain. PBMCs, B-cell-depleted T cells, or T cells were the source of the cDNA or gDNA that made up the material.

CDR1 and CDR2 from the germline V gene are LNHDA and SQIVND (reference sequence). The CDR3 loop spans 15 amino acids. Trimming stripped 1 base from V and 5 bases from J, with 14 bases between. Original methodology: Amplification of reference gene primers was used by the study to estimate nucleated cell counts. This table comes from immunoSEQ multiplex PCR, and its TCRdb copy is limited to in-frame clones, with some not included. V and J calls and clone size are given by that table; D and trimming were obtained from the DNA. The sample carries 250,000 or so clones, less than 90% recorded once. The receptor's source is a man aged 55 to 69 with acute or convalescent COVID-19. This sequence joins TRBV19 and TRBJ2-5; tentative D call: TRBD1 (5 bases). The sequenced sample was peripheral blood. This CDR3 reads CASSIGGHLGETQYF. The CDR3 DNA follows: TGTGCCAGTAGTATAGGAGGACATTTGGGGGAGACCCAGTACTTC.